Listed here is a single TCR beta chain. Profiling relied on immunoSEQ multiplex PCR, and the TCRdb table lists in-frame clones only, not all of them. The table has some 700,000 clones, 70% to 90% seen once. Trimming took 5 bases from V and 1 from J, leaving 6 bases between them. From germline, CDR1 is SQVTM and CDR2 ANQGSEA. CDR3 size: 11 residues. The source of the sample is a study of shared T cell receptors in the human thymus. These data were also reused for a study on human thymus T cells. That paper states: Serving as donors were healthy Finnish infants, each of whom was having open corrective surgery for congenital heart defects. Corrective cardiac operations yielded the resected thymus tissue. Seemingly biased V and J gene usage marked thymic and blood repertoires.

The chain links TRBV29-1 to TRBJ2-7; tentative D call: TRBD1 (5 bases). This receptor was obtained from a girl under three years old with a congenital heart defect. Sequenced sample: thymocytes. The CDR3 coding sequence is TGCAGCGTTAGACAGTCCTACGAGCAGTACTTC. It translates to CSVRQSYEQYF.